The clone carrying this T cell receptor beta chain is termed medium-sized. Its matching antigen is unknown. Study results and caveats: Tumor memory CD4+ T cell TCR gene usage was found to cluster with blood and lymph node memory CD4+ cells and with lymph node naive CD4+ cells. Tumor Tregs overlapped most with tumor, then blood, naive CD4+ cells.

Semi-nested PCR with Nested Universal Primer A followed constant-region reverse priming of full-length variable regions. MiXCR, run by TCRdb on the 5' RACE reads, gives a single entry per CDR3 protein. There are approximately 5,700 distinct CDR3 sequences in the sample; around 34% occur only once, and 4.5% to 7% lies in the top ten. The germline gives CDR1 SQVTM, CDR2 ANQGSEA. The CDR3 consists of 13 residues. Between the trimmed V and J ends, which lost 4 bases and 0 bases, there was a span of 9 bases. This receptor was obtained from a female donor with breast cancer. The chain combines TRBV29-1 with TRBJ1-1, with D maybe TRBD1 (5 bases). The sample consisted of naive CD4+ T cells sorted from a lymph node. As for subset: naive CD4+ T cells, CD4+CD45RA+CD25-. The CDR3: CSVVWGLNTEAFF. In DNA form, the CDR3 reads TGCAGCGTTGTATGGGGGTTGAACACTGAAGCTTTCTTT.